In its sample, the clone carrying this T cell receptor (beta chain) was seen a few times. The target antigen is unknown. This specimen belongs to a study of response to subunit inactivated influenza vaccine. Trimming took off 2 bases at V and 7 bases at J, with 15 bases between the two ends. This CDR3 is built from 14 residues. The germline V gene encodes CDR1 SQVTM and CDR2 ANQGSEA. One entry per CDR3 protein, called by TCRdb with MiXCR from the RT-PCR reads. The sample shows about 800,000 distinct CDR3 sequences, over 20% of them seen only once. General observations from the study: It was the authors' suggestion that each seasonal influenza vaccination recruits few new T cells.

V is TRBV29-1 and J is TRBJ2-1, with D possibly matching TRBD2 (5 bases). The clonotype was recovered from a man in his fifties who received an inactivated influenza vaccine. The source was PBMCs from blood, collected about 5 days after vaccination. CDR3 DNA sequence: TGCAGCGTTGAAAGCGGCCATAGCGCAAATGAGCAGTTCTTC. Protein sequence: CSVESGHSANEQFF.